The source of this T cell receptor (beta chain) is a study of T-cell memory formation after mild COVID-19. A remark on this clonotype: The antigen is not known.

Study-wide points: Clones that shrank (day 15 to 85) were balanced CD4/CD8, whereas later expanders leaned CD4+. Several responding clones turned up in pre-infection memory, indicating that cross-reactive memory may have taken part. CD4+ contracting clones were found mainly in CM and EM, and CD8+ ones in EMRA.

The CDR3 consists of 11 residues. Germline V gene data show CDR1 as SQVTM and CDR2 as ANQGSEA. V gave up 7 bases and J gave up 3 bases, with 10 bases separating them. 5'RACE, which relied on constant-segment primers, yielded TCR alpha and TCR beta cDNA libraries carrying sample barcodes and UMIs. TCRdb re-analysed the 5' RACE reads in MiXCR, keeping a single row per CDR3 protein. Of nearly 200,000 distinct CDR3 sequences listed, about 17% are singletons. The sequence was obtained from an adult woman who had mild COVID-19 (a few samples of this study predate the infection). Cell type and time point are not known. Sequenced sample: PBMCs or a T cell subset sorted from them (not recorded which). The V gene is TRBV29-1, the J gene TRBJ2-7; D is perhaps TRBD2 (6 bases). For the CDR3, the DNA is TGCAGCGGGGGGACTGACTACGAGCAGTACTTC. Its translation is CSGGTDYEQYF.